A single sample gave rise to the 20 T cell receptor beta chains below, sequenced in a study of T cell clonotyping in hematopoietic cell transplantation. TCRdb's copy holds only in-frame clones and misses some; the assay was immunoSEQ multiplex PCR. Of 15,000 to 20,000 clones listed, about 61% are singletons. The sample here was PBMCs, taken 30 days after allogeneic stem cell transplant. The source is a male patient aged 45 to 59 who had an allogeneic stem cell transplant from an unrelated donor, so T cells may come from the graft donor. Some clones in this sample may be carry-over from other donors' samples.

This clone was observed a handful of times. This chain uses TRBV2 with TRBJ1-4; tentatively, D is TRBD1 (5 bases). Trimming took 4 bases from V and 8 from J, leaving 14 bases between them. This CDR3 region has 14 residues. From germline, CDR1 is SNHLY and CDR2 FYNNEI. The CDR3 here is CASSGGGGREKLFF. The CDR3 DNA reads TGTGCCAGCAGTGGGGGCGGGGGAAGGGAAAAACTGTTTTTT.

The chain carries TRBV30 and TRBJ1-2; D is possibly TRBD1 (6 bases). Trimming removed 3 bases at V and 0 bases at J, with 8 bases between. This CDR3 is 13 amino acids long. Germline V gene lookup returns CDR1 GTSNPN and CDR2 SVGIG (reference sequence). The CDR3 reads CAWSRGANYGYTF. For the CDR3, the DNA is TGTGCCTGGAGCAGGGGAGCTAACTATGGCTACACCTTC.

V is TRBV9 and J is TRBJ2-4; D remains unclear. Germline lookup yields CDR1 SGDLS and CDR2 YYNGEE. The CDR3 is 14 residues long. V was trimmed by 4 bases and J by 3 bases, leaving 11 bases between them. The CDR3 sequence: CASSPGPSKNIQYF. In nucleotides, the CDR3 is TGTGCCAGCAGCCCAGGACCCAGCAAAAACATTCAGTACTTC.

As DNA, the CDR3 is TGTGCCAGCAGCTTAGACAGGAACACTGAAGCTTTCTTT. Translated: CASSLDRNTEAFF. The V call is TRBV7-6, the J call TRBJ1-1; D is undetermined. Germline lookup yields CDR1 SGHVS and CDR2 FNYEAQ. The V and J ends lost 1 base and 1 base respectively, with 4 bases between them. The CDR3 is 13 residues long.

V usage is TRBV5-4 and J usage is TRBJ1-2; TRBD1 agrees at 9 bases. The germline V gene encodes CDR1 SGHNT and CDR2 YYREEE (reference sequence). This CDR3 is 15 amino acids long. V gave up 1 base and J gave up 4 bases; unmatched junction bases: 5. For the CDR3, the DNA is TGTGCCAGCAGCTTGTTGACAGGGGGACCCTATGGCTACACCTTC. Amino acid sequence: CASSLLTGGPYGYTF.

This chain connects TRBV5-6 to TRBJ2-2; the match to TRBD2 covers 12 bases. The CDR3 consists of 18 residues. V lost 1 base and J lost 2; bases outside the gene matches: 6. Germline CDR1 reads SGHDT; CDR2 reads YYEEEE. DNA of the CDR3: TGTGCCAGCAGCTTGAGGACTAGCGGGGTCCTAAACACCGGGGAGCTGTTTTTT. Amino acids: CASSLRTSGVLNTGELFF.

The chain combines TRBV29-1 with TRBJ2-2; tentatively, D is TRBD1 (6 bases). V lost 7 bases and J 5 bases, leaving 14 bases between the germline ends. The CDR3 totals 13 residues. Germline V lookup: CDR1 SQVTM, CDR2 ANQGSEA. CDR3 nucleotides: TGCAGCGGAGACAGGATTACGACCGGGGAGCTGTTTTTT. It codes for CSGDRITTGELFF.

The chain carries TRBV5-6 and TRBJ2-1; 10 bases align to TRBD2. CDR1 SGHDT and CDR2 YYEEEE come from the germline V gene. V lost 4 bases and J lost 4; bases outside the gene matches: 8. The CDR3 spans 16 residues. The CDR3 loop reads CASSNLAGERYNEQFF. The CDR3 DNA reads TGTGCCAGCAGCAACCTAGCGGGAGAGCGGTACAATGAGCAGTTCTTC.

The J gene is TRBJ1-2, the V gene TRBV2; D not resolved. This CDR3 comprises 12 residues. Germline loops: CDR1 SNHLY, CDR2 FYNNEI. V gave up 8 bases and J gave up 0 bases, with 7 bases separating them. The CDR3 protein is CASEVANYGYTF. The CDR3 DNA is TGTGCCAGCGAGGTAGCTAACTATGGCTACACCTTC. The entire variable domain, with the rest obtained from reference TRBV2 and TRBJ1-2, is as follows: EPEVTQTPSHQVTQMGQEVILRCVPISNHLYFYWYRQILGQKVEFLVSFYNNEISEKSEIFDDQFSVERPDGSNFTLKIRSTKLEDSAMYFCASEVANYGYTFGSGTRLTVV.

This clone was seen only once. This chain joins TRBV7-2 and TRBJ2-3, with D possibly being TRBD2 (5 bases). V shed 5 bases and J shed 1 base, with 13 bases lying between them. The CDR3 runs 15 residues. Germline CDR1 SGHTA, CDR2 FQGNSA. The CDR3 sequence: CASSQTSFGTDTQYF. CDR3 coding DNA: TGTGCCAGCAGCCAAACTAGTTTTGGCACAGATACGCAGTATTTT.

J is TRBJ1-1 and V is TRBV6-6; D gene unclear. The ends were cut back, 6 bases at V and 1 base at J, with 12 bases in the middle. The CDR3 runs to 14 residues. CDR1 and CDR2 from the germline V gene are MNHNY and SVGAGI (reference sequence). The CDR3 reads CASSEAPQNTEAFF. The DNA for the CDR3 is TGTGCCAGCAGCGAGGCCCCTCAGAACACTGAAGCTTTCTTT.

V usage is TRBV9 and J usage is TRBJ2-3; D gene uncertain. This CDR3 has 14 residues. Germline-derived CDR1 and CDR2 are SGDLS and YYNGEE. Trimming removed 0 bases from V and 4 bases from J, with 9 bases in between. The CDR3 sequence: CASSVGLFPDTQYF. As DNA, the CDR3 is TGTGCCAGCAGCGTAGGCTTGTTCCCAGATACGCAGTATTTT.

This chain links TRBV6-5 with TRBJ2-5; 13 positions match TRBD2. CDR1 is MNHEY and CDR2 is SVGAGI in the germline V gene. Trimming at V came to 6 bases and at J to 5 bases, leaving 6 bases not matched to a gene. The CDR3 totals 15 residues. CDR3 DNA: TGTGCCAGCAGAAGACTAGCGGGGGGCGGGGAGACCCAGTACTTC. The encoded protein is CASRRLAGGGETQYF.

CDR3 in DNA: TGTGCCAGCAGCTTAGGGACGGAGAACTATGGCTACACCTTC. Translating gives CASSLGTENYGYTF. The chain is built from TRBV5-4 and TRBJ1-2, with a possible D match to TRBD1 (5 bases). This CDR3 spans 14 amino acids. V was trimmed by 2 bases and J by 2 bases, leaving 10 bases between them. In germline, CDR1 is SGHNT, CDR2 YYREEE (reference sequence).

This clone was recorded a few times. J is TRBJ2-7 and V is TRBV6-5; D possibly uses TRBD1 or TRBD2 (5 bases each). The CDR3 loop spans 12 amino acids. The V gene's germline CDR1 is MNHEY and CDR2 SVGAGI. Trimming left V 7 bases short and J 12 bases short, with 19 bases between. The CDR3, as DNA: TGTGCCAGCACCTCCGGCGGGCAGGGACGGTACTTC. It codes for CASTSGGQGRYF.

The chain joins TRBV27 to TRBJ1-4; 9 nucleotides line up with TRBD1. Looked up from germline, CDR1 is MNHEY and CDR2 is SMNVEV (reference sequence). Trimming removed 4 bases from V and 7 bases from J; junction bases left unmatched: 4. The CDR3 runs 14 residues. CDR3 amino acids: CASSYRGLGEKLFF. CDR3 coding DNA: TGTGCCAGCAGTTACAGGGGGCTTGGTGAAAAACTGTTTTTT.

This clone has only a few counts. The chain is built from TRBV2 and TRBJ1-2; TRBD1 matches 8 bases. V lost 1 base to trimming and J lost 6 bases; unmatched junction nucleotides: 7. The CDR3 runs to 15 residues. CDR1 and CDR2 from the germline V gene are SNHLY and FYNNEI. In DNA, the CDR3 is TGTGCCAGCAGTGAAGTCTTGAGACAGGGGAATGGCTACACCTTC. Translating gives CASSEVLRQGNGYTF. Complete variable domain (other parts from reference TRBV2 and TRBJ1-2): EPEVTQTPSHQVTQMGQEVILRCVPISNHLYFYWYRQILGQKVEFLVSFYNNEISEKSEIFDDQFSVERPDGSNFTLKIRSTKLEDSAMYFCASSEVLRQGNGYTFGSGTRLTVV.

This clone was seen more than once but under ten times. This chain joins TRBV6-5 and TRBJ2-5; D is unclear. The germline CDR1 and CDR2 sequences are MNHEY and SVGAGI. V was clipped by 6 bases and J by 2 bases, with 4 bases between them. The CDR3 covers 11 residues. The CDR3 loop reads CASRVQETQYF. The DNA for the CDR3 is TGTGCCAGCAGGGTTCAAGAGACCCAGTACTTC.

The chain couples TRBV6-5 to TRBJ1-1, with a tentative D call TRBD1 (6 bases). Germline V gene sequence: CDR1 MNHEY, CDR2 SVGAGI. V lost 5 bases to trimming and J lost 5 bases, with 15 bases between them. The CDR3 extends over 14 amino acids. This CDR3 is CASSDTGHDTEAFF. Written as DNA, the CDR3 is TGTGCCAGCAGTGACACAGGGCATGATACTGAAGCTTTCTTT.

CDR3 in amino acids: CASRQDSSSYNEQFF. DNA of the CDR3: TGTGCCAGTAGACAGGACTCGAGCTCCTACAATGAGCAGTTCTTC. This rearrangement joins TRBV19 to TRBJ2-1, with D perhaps TRBD1 or TRBD2 (5 bases each). In germline, CDR1 is LNHDA, CDR2 SQIVND (reference sequence). Trimming left V 6 bases short and J 0 bases short, with 12 bases between. This CDR3 has 15 amino acids.